Listed below are T cell receptor beta chains from one sample, sequenced in a study of Ad26.COV2.S vaccination and SARS-CoV-2 variants. Libraries were prepared by immunoSEQ multiplex PCR; TCRdb keeps only in-frame clonotypes and omits some of them. The sample consists of about 440,000 clones, approximately 90% of them appearing once. The sequenced sample was peripheral blood, obtained in a trial of Ad26.COV2.S vaccine versus placebo. Every receptor here comes from a person between 18 and 60 years old who received the Ad26.COV2.S COVID-19 vaccine or a placebo. Both conserved end residues are part of each CDR3. Not all rows give a size; the values are once, few, many and, for expanded clones, a class.

CASSPYGGSNYGYTF . 15 TRBV5-1
CASSPLGGSTDTQYF . 15 TRBV7-6
CASSRILKQGGLFF . 14 TRBV19
CAWSSDSSGYEQYF . 14 TRBV30
CASSLGQNTEAFF . 13 TRBV7-9
CSVRRNEKLFF . 11 TRBV29-1
CASSLGQPQHF . 11 TRBV28
CASSRVENTEAFF . 13 TRBV6-5
CASSLAGYEQYF once 12 TRBV25-1
CASSPSSRREQFF . 13 TRBV4-2
CASSATSGRAQNEQFF . 16 TRBV9
CASSLADRAGGELFF . 15 TRBV7-6
CSASFRTGDTQYF . 13 TRBV20-1
CASSLGGVTEAFF . 13 TRBV12-3/TRBV12-4
CASRSGNTGTAYYEQYF . 17 TRBV12-2
CASSLSKPPSSEQFF . 15 TRBV7-3
CASSLGTGQSGNTIYF few 16 TRBV11-2
CASSYRGEANVLTF . 14 TRBV6-6
CASRYRGNYGYTF few 13 TRBV19
CASSMATGQGTYEQYF . 16 TRBV19
CATRESSGNTIYF few 13 TRBV24-1
CAISSTGGTYEQYF once 14 TRBV10-3
CASSARTLLSYNEQFF once 16 TRBV9
CASSYSGGGYGYTF once 14 TRBV6-6
CASRTRPGGDSPLHF . 15 TRBV28
CASSLGQDTEAFF . 13 TRBV28
CATSDLRGDNEQFF . 14 TRBV24-1
CASSLNTYEQYF . 12 TRBV14
CASSQDQADNPREYEQYF few 18 TRBV3-1/TRBV3-2
CAISTYTGELFF . 12 TRBV10-3
CASSMGPGLKGYTF . 14 TRBV7-3
CASQPGSRYNSPLHF . 15 TRBV6-5
CASSQGRPAAFGETQYF . 17 TRBV4-3
CASSSASPNTQYF once 13 TRBV6-2/TRBV6-3
CASAGTGDNEQFF . 13 TRBV7-9
CASSQDLWASGTYEQYF . 17 TRBV3-1/TRBV3-2
CASSRTGAETFF . 12 TRBV18
CAWGGLAYNEQFF . 13 TRBV30
CASSLRTLGNQPQHF few 15 TRBV5-6
CASSEPGGNYGYTF . 14 TRBV5-1
CASSFTGAAYNEQFF few 15 TRBV7-2
CASSSPWGAGRNEQFF . 16 TRBV27
CASSTPPTSGTLYNEQFF . 18 TRBV7-3
CASRGDSNEQFF . 12 TRBV6-4
CAISSTDTQYF . 11 TRBV10-3
CASSPHYNEQFF . 12 TRBV6-2/TRBV6-3
CASSPSGGTSPREQYF few 16 TRBV27
CASSLAGSGDTQYF . 14 TRBV5-5